These 14 T cell receptor beta chains were all obtained from the same sample, sequenced in a study of blood T cell repertoires in COVID-19. Profiled with immunoSEQ multiplex PCR; TCRdb holds only in-frame clones, not every one. This table holds approximately 200,000 clones, approximately 87% found once. Input material: peripheral blood. The receptors come from a person aged 70 to 85 with COVID-19, enrolled during active disease.

For the CDR3, the DNA is TGTGCCAGCAGTTTGGAGGTTGGTGAAGGAAACACCATATATTTT. This codes for CASSLEVGEGNTIYF. The V call is TRBV28, the J call TRBJ1-3; no firm D call. Trimming shortened V by 3 bases and J by 4 bases, and 13 bases separated the two germline ends. CDR3 length: 15 amino acids. The germline V gene encodes CDR1 MDHEN and CDR2 SYDVKM.

The rearrangement uses TRBV7-6 and TRBJ2-7; 9 bases agree with TRBD2. Germline values: CDR1 SGHVS, CDR2 FNYEAQ. The CDR3 is 16 amino acids. V shed 2 bases, J shed 6 bases, and the junction held 11 bases outside the gene matches. The chain's CDR3 is CASSLLVAGDLREQYF. The CDR3 DNA sequence: TGTGCCAGCAGCTTATTAGTAGCGGGGGACCTTCGCGAGCAGTACTTC.

The CDR3 is CAWSVGGHKTYEQYF. For the CDR3, the DNA is TGTGCCTGGAGTGTTGGGGGACATAAAACCTACGAGCAGTACTTC. The genes are TRBV30 and TRBJ2-7; D is possibly TRBD1 (6 bases). Trimming left V 0 bases short and J 2 bases short, with 14 bases between. Germline values: CDR1 GTSNPN, CDR2 SVGIG (reference sequence). The CDR3 length is 15 residues.

In DNA, the CDR3 is TGTGCCAGCAGCTTAGAGGCCCCCTACGAGCAGTACTTC. Translated, it gives CASSLEAPYEQYF. The V gene is TRBV11-3, the J gene TRBJ2-7, with D unresolved. V was trimmed by 0 bases and J by 2 bases, leaving 5 bases between them. The CDR3 totals 13 residues. The germline V gene has CDR1 SGHNT and CDR2 YENEEA.

The V call is TRBV7-3, the J call TRBJ1-1, with 7 bases lining up with TRBD1. V trimming: 5 bases; J trimming: 0 bases; junction bases outside the gene matches: 3. Per germline, CDR1 SGHTA and CDR2 FQGTGA. This CDR3 is 14 amino acids long. DNA of the CDR3: TGTGCCAGCAGCCCTACAGGGGTGAACACTGAAGCTTTCTTT. The encoded protein is CASSPTGVNTEAFF.

The rearrangement joins TRBV4-3 to TRBJ2-1, with TRBD2 matching 13 bases. The CDR3 extends over 16 amino acids. Trimming cost V 4 bases and J 7 bases; bases outside gene matches: 7. CDR1 and CDR2 (germline): LGHNA, YSLEER. The CDR3 sequence: CASSRRTSGGPNEQFF. CDR3 sequence (DNA): TGCGCCAGCAGCCGCCGGACTAGCGGGGGACCAAATGAGCAGTTCTTC.

The chain uses TRBV15 and TRBJ2-1, with 8 bases identical to TRBD2. In germline, CDR1 is LNHNV, CDR2 YYDKDF (reference sequence). The V gene end was trimmed by 6 bases and the J gene end by 0 bases; junction bases not matched to a gene: 1. This CDR3 is 14 amino acids long. Written as DNA, the CDR3 is TGTGCCACCAGGCTAGCGGGCTCCTACAATGAGCAGTTCTTC. Its translation: CATRLAGSYNEQFF. Using reference TRBV15 and TRBJ2-1 for the parts outside the CDR3, the full variable domain is DAMVIQNPRYQVTQFGKPVTLSCSQTLNHNVMYWYQQKSSQAPKLLFHYYDKDFNNEADTPDNFQSRRPNTSFCFLDIRSPGLGDTAMYLCATRLAGSYNEQFFGPGTRLTVL.

The chain uses TRBV6-5 and TRBJ1-1; possible D gene TRBD1, 6 bases. The CDR3 loop spans 13 amino acids. V lost 9 bases and J 4 bases, leaving 15 bases between the germline ends. Germline CDR1 MNHEY, CDR2 SVGAGI. CDR3 in DNA: TGTGCCAGTCACAGGGTTTTAGGCACTGAAGCTTTCTTT. The encoded protein is CASHRVLGTEAFF.

This chain links TRBV19 with TRBJ1-2; 9 bases are a match to TRBD1. V lost 3 bases to trimming and J lost 9 bases; unmatched junction nucleotides: 8. Germline V CDR1 and CDR2: LNHDA, SQIVND (reference sequence). The CDR3 covers 14 residues. CDR3 sequence (DNA): TGTGCCAGTAGTATCGGGGGACAGGGCTCTCGCTACACCTTC. This sequence encodes CASSIGGQGSRYTF.

This clone showed up just a few times. The V and J genes are TRBV6-2 or TRBV6-3 and TRBJ2-7; 9 nucleotides align to TRBD2. V lost 2 bases to trimming and J lost 6 bases; unmatched junction nucleotides: 17. This CDR3 contains 18 residues. Germline V gene sequence: CDR1 MNHEY, CDR2 SVGEGT. This CDR3 is CASSYPGLAREFVFEQYF. DNA of the CDR3: TGTGCCAGCAGTTACCCCGGACTAGCGAGAGAATTCGTCTTCGAGCAGTACTTC.

The gene calls are TRBV7-3 and TRBJ2-7; TRBD1 might be the D (5 bases). The CDR3 runs to 14 residues. Trimming removed 5 bases at V and 2 bases at J, with 13 bases between. Germline loops: CDR1 SGHTA, CDR2 FQGTGA. CDR3 sequence: CASSTKAGTYEQYF. CDR3 in DNA: TGTGCCAGCAGCACTAAAGCAGGGACCTACGAGCAGTACTTC.

This clone showed up just a few times. Other DNA sequences in the same sample also yield this CDR3. This rearrangement joins TRBV7-2 to TRBJ2-7; 7 bases line up with TRBD1. CDR1 SGHTA and CDR2 FQGNSA come from the germline V gene. J lost 2 bases, V lost 4 bases, and 5 bases had no gene match. This CDR3 comprises 14 residues. The CDR3: CASSYNRGPYEQYF. Here the CDR3 DNA reads TGTGCCAGCAGCTACAACAGGGGACCCTACGAGCAGTACTTC.

This rearrangement joins TRBV6-4 to TRBJ1-1; the match to TRBD1 covers 10 bases. Germline CDR1 is MRHNA and CDR2 is SNTAGT. The ends lost 5 bases at V and 10 bases at J; junction bases unmatched: 7. The CDR3 is 13 residues long. CDR3 nucleotides: TGTGCCAGCAGTTCCGACAGGGGGCGAACAGCTTTCTTT. Translation gives CASSSDRGRTAFF.

V gene TRBV2 combines with J gene TRBJ1-2; D possibly corresponds to TRBD1 (5 bases). V was trimmed by 0 bases and J by 4 bases, leaving 9 bases between them. Germline CDR1 and CDR2: SNHLY and FYNNEI. CDR3 length equals 14 residues. CDR3 residues: CASSEAPRVYGYTF. The CDR3 bases are TGTGCCAGCAGTGAAGCCCCCAGGGTCTATGGCTACACCTTC. Drawing the rest from reference TRBV2 and TRBJ1-2, the complete variable domain is EPEVTQTPSHQVTQMGQEVILRCVPISNHLYFYWYRQILGQKVEFLVSFYNNEISEKSEIFDDQFSVERPDGSNFTLKIRSTKLEDSAMYFCASSEAPRVYGYTFGSGTRLTVV.